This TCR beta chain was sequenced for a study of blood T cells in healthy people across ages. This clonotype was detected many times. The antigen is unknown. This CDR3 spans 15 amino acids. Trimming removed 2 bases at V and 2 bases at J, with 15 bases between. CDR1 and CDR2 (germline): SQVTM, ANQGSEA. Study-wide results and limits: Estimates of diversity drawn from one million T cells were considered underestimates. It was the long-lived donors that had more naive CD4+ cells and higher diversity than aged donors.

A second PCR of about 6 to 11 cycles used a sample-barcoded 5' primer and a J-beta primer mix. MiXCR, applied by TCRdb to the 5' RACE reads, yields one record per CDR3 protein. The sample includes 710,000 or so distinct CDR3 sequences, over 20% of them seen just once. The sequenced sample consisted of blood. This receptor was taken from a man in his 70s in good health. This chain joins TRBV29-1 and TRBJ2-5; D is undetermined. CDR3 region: CSVELWQKLQETQYF. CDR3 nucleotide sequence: TGCAGCGTTGAATTATGGCAAAAACTACAAGAGACCCAGTACTTC.